A single T cell receptor beta chain is shown here with its context. Its target is unknown. Germline lookup yields CDR1 MNHEY and CDR2 SVGAGI. CDR3 length equals 15 residues. V lost 4 bases to trimming and J lost 2 bases, with 15 bases between them. The study separated CD4+ cells into CD45RA+ naive and CD45RA-negative memory subsets. The sample is drawn from a study of shared clonotypes between healthy human individuals. Study at large: Per donor, CD8 memory used one plate, CD8 naive used two, CD4 memory used three and CD4 naive used three.

Some clones are missing from TCRdb's copy, which holds only in-frame ones; the method was immunoSEQ multiplex PCR. The repertoire holds about 1.1 million clones, with more than 75% as singletons. General observations from the study: When compared with the clonotypes that were shared by all four sorted-subset donors, the non-shared clonotypes turned out to have lower generation probabilities. Naive CD4 clonotypes overlapped across a handful of donors at roughly 5.1%.

The receptor was isolated from a man between 18 and 29 years old in good health. Some clones in this sample may be carry-over from other donors' samples. The chain is built from TRBV6-5 and TRBJ2-7, with unresolved D. The sequenced material came from memory CD4+ T cells from PBMCs. Noted subset: CD45RA-negative fraction. As DNA, the CDR3 is TGTGCCAGCAGTTCAACGGATAGCTGGACCTACGAGCAGTACTTC. Translating it yields CASSSTDSWTYEQYF.